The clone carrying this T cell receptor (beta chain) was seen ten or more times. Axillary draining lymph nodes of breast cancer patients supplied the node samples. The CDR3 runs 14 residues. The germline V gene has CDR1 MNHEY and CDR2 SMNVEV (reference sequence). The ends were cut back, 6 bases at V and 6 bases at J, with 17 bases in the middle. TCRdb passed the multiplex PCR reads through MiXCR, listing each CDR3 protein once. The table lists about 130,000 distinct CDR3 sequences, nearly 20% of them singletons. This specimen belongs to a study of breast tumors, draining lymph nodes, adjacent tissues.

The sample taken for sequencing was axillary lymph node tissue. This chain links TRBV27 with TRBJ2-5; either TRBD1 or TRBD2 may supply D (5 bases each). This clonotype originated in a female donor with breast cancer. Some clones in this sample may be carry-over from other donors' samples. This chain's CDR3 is CASSSSGPLKTQYF. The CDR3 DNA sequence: TGTGCCAGCAGCTCCTCGGGACCCTTAAAGACCCAGTACTTC.